These 23 T cell receptor beta chains came from one sample sequenced in a study of T cells in Graves' hyperthyroidism and ophthalmopathy. Amplification of TCR beta CDR3 regions used RNA as the template. A first-round RT-PCR of the TCR CDR3 used the HTBI primer set. Via MiXCR, TCRdb re-called the multiplex PCR reads, giving one row per CDR3 protein. This sample has 600,000 to 750,000 distinct CDR3 sequences; 17% occur once, and the top ten carry roughly a sixth. The sample was blood. The receptor source for this set is a man between 50 and 59 years old with Graves' hyperthyroidism.

On this clonotype itself: The junction does not match germline at one end; this may be a read error. The J gene is TRBJ1-2, the V gene TRBV6-9; D is possibly TRBD1 (5 bases). Per the germline V gene, CDR1 is MNHGY and CDR2 is SVAAGI. The CDR3 is 12 residues long. The CDR3 nucleotides read TGCGCCAGCAGTCGGGACGGTTATGGCTACACCTTC. Protein sequence: CASSRDGYGYTF.

The V gene is TRBV4-1, the J gene TRBJ1-5; D gene unclear. The CDR3 runs to 19 residues. CDR1 is MGHRA, CDR2 YSYEKL, per germline. V lost 1 base and J lost 2, with 21 bases in between. The CDR3 DNA sequence: TGCGCCAGCAGCCAAGGAATTAGCGGTAAAACCTGGGGCAATCAGCCCCAGCATTTT. Translated: CASSQGISGKTWGNQPQHF.

The genes are TRBV6-1 and TRBJ2-2, with 7 positions matching TRBD1. From germline, CDR1 is MNHNS and CDR2 SASEGT. J lost 3 bases, V lost 5 bases, and 12 bases had no gene match. The CDR3 consists of 17 residues. The CDR3 is CASSPDRLALYTGELFF. The CDR3 region has the DNA TGTGCCAGCAGTCCGGACAGGTTGGCTCTCTACACCGGGGAGCTGTTTTTT.

This clonotype has at least ten counts. The J gene is TRBJ2-7, the V gene TRBV27; perhaps TRBD2 as D (6 bases). CDR1 is MNHEY and CDR2 is SMNVEV in the germline V gene (reference sequence). Trimming took 3 bases from V and 9 from J, leaving 15 bases between them. This CDR3 has 13 residues. The CDR3: CASSFRRDVGQYF. CDR3 DNA sequence: TGTGCCAGCAGTTTTAGGAGGGACGTGGGGCAGTACTTC.

This clonotype was detected ten times or more. This chain links TRBV6-1 with TRBJ2-1; 8 positions agree with TRBD2. The germline CDR1 and CDR2 sequences are MNHNS and SASEGT. Unmatched junction bases numbered 6, after V lost 7 bases and J lost 10 bases. There are 12 residues in the CDR3. CDR3 nucleotides: TGTGCCAGCATCGGGAGGGCCTTAGAGCAGTTCTTC. The encoded protein is CASIGRALEQFF.

This rearrangement joins TRBV5-1 to TRBJ1-1; 7 bases are shared with TRBD1. CDR1 and CDR2 (germline): SGHRS, YFSETQ. This CDR3 region has 15 residues. Losses at the gene ends were 0 bases for V and 7 bases for J; bases not matched to a gene: 9. CDR3 sequence: CASSLDGGQSGEAFF. In DNA form, the CDR3 reads TGCGCCAGCAGCTTGGATGGGGGACAGTCGGGTGAAGCTTTCTTT. Full variable domain (missing parts from reference TRBV5-1 and TRBJ1-1): KAGVTQTPRYLIKTRGQQVTLSCSPISGHRSVSWYQQTPGQGLQFLFEYFSETQRNKGNFPGRFSGRQFSNSRSEMNVSTLELGDSALYLCASSLDGGQSGEAFFGQGTRLTVV.

In DNA form, the CDR3 reads TGTGCCACCACAAGCGGGAGGGTCCACAATGAGCAGTTCTTC. It codes for CATTSGRVHNEQFF. This chain links TRBV28 with TRBJ2-1, with 10 bases matching TRBD2. The germline gives CDR1 MDHEN, CDR2 SYDVKM. V shed 10 bases and J 5 bases; nucleotides not matched to a gene: 8. This CDR3 spans 14 amino acids.

This clonotype came up many times. The chain uses TRBV10-3 and TRBJ2-7; TRBD2 aligns across 11 bases. The CDR3 spans 14 residues. Germline V gives CDR1 ENHRY, CDR2 SYGVKD. J was trimmed by 2 bases and V by 10 bases; bases with no gene match: 7. The CDR3 here is CATAGTSGPYEQYF. For the CDR3, the DNA is TGTGCCACCGCTGGGACTAGCGGACCCTACGAGCAGTACTTC.

The table lists this clonotype with a count of one. The chain recombines TRBV28 with TRBJ2-7, with 7 bases fitting TRBD1. V lost 2 bases to trimming and J lost 4 bases; unmatched junction nucleotides: 5. The CDR3 length is 14 residues. Germline lookup yields CDR1 MDHEN and CDR2 SYDVKM. The CDR3 DNA reads TGTGCCAGCAGTTTAATAGGGGGCGCGTACGAGCAGTACTTC. Translated: CASSLIGGAYEQYF.

There are many counts of this clonotype. This chain links TRBV2 with TRBJ1-4; D unclear. The CDR3 length is 18 residues. Trimming shortened V by 5 bases and J by 3 bases, and 22 bases separated the two germline ends. CDR1 SNHLY and CDR2 FYNNEI come from the germline V gene. CDR3 nucleotides: TGTGCCAGCAGTCAACATACTTCGTTCCCCGGGGCTAATGAAAAACTGTTTTTT. It specifies CASSQHTSFPGANEKLFF.

This clonotype was recorded a few times. The J gene is TRBJ2-1, the V gene TRBV5-1, with 12 bases matching TRBD2. Germline CDR1 and CDR2: SGHRS and YFSETQ. The CDR3 has 15 residues. The V segment lost 4 bases and the J segment 9 bases; nucleotides outside the gene matches: 8. This CDR3 reads CASSQGLAGGSEQFF. CDR3 DNA: TGCGCCAGCAGCCAGGGACTAGCGGGTGGGTCTGAGCAGTTCTTC.

This clonotype was seen only a few times. The chain has TRBV24-1 and TRBJ2-4, with D perhaps TRBD2 (6 bases). The V gene's germline CDR1 is KGHDR and CDR2 SFDVKD. V was pared by 2 bases and J by 0 bases, with 13 bases between. The CDR3 totals 17 residues. CDR3 in amino acids: CATSDSPREEAKNIQYF. CDR3 DNA: TGTGCCACCAGTGATTCGCCGCGGGAAGAAGCCAAAAACATTCAGTACTTC.

The chain has TRBV7-9 and TRBJ2-5; maybe TRBD2 (7 bases). Trimming took off 1 base at V and 5 bases at J, with 14 bases between the two ends. This CDR3 has 15 residues. Germline values: CDR1 SEHNR, CDR2 FQNEAQ (reference sequence). CDR3 in DNA: TGTGCCAGCAGCTTAGAGTATGCGGGGGCGGAGACCCAGTACTTC. Amino acid sequence: CASSLEYAGAETQYF.

Written as DNA, the CDR3 is TGTGCCAGTAGGCCAGGCAGGGTTAATCAGCCCCAGCATTTT. As protein: CASRPGRVNQPQHF. The rearrangement uses TRBV19 and TRBJ1-5, with D perhaps TRBD1 (5 bases). This CDR3 comprises 14 residues. Germline V gives CDR1 LNHDA, CDR2 SQIVND (reference sequence). V was pared by 6 bases and J by 4 bases, with 13 bases between.

The chain recombines TRBV19 with TRBJ1-2, with 10 bases matching TRBD1. Germline values: CDR1 LNHDA, CDR2 SQIVND (reference sequence). The ends lost 10 bases at V and 4 bases at J; junction bases unmatched: 9. The CDR3 spans 14 residues. CDR3 amino acids: CATVPGQGLYGYTF. Here the CDR3 DNA reads TGTGCCACTGTGCCGGGACAGGGGCTCTATGGCTACACCTTC.

The chain combines TRBV7-9 with TRBJ1-5; 9 nucleotides line up with TRBD1. The CDR3 consists of 14 residues. The germline CDR1 and CDR2 sequences are SEHNR and FQNEAQ (reference sequence). The V gene end was trimmed by 5 bases and the J gene end by 7 bases; junction bases not matched to a gene: 6. The CDR3 DNA reads TGTGCCAGCAGCGCGACGACAGGGGGGCAGCCCCAGCATTTT. Its translation: CASSATTGGQPQHF.

V and J are TRBV19 and TRBJ2-1; 9 bases agree with TRBD1. Germline V gene sequence: CDR1 LNHDA, CDR2 SQIVND (reference sequence). The CDR3 runs to 16 residues. Trimming removed 7 bases from V and 3 bases from J; junction bases left unmatched: 10. The CDR3 loop is CASTDPGTGNYNEQFF. Written as DNA, the CDR3 is TGTGCCAGTACCGACCCCGGGACAGGGAACTACAATGAGCAGTTCTTC.

This clonotype came up many times. This chain links TRBV7-6 with TRBJ1-4; D unresolved. The V end lost 10 bases, the J end lost 8 bases, and 11 bases lay between the germline ends. The V gene's germline CDR1 is SGHVS and CDR2 FNYEAQ. The CDR3 spans 11 residues. CDR3 sequence: CATASGEKLFF. As DNA, the CDR3 is TGTGCCACCGCGTCGGGGGAAAAACTGTTTTTT.

This clonotype was counted between two and nine times. CDR3 residues: CASSPPEGALGNTEAFF. CDR3 nucleotide sequence: TGTGCCAGCTCACCACCAGAAGGGGCTTTGGGGAACACTGAAGCTTTCTTT. The V and J genes are TRBV18 and TRBJ1-1, with D tentatively TRBD1 (5 bases). Trimming pared 0 bases from V and 1 base from J, leaving 15 bases between. Per the germline V gene, CDR1 is KGHSH and CDR2 is LQKENI. The CDR3 is 17 amino acids.

The genes are TRBV4-2 and TRBJ1-1; D gene ambiguous. The length of the CDR3 is 14 residues. Trimming removed 3 bases at V and 4 bases at J, with 12 bases between. Germline CDR1 is LGHNA and CDR2 is YNFKEQ. CDR3 bases: TGTGCCAGCAGCCACGAAACTATCGGCACTGAAGCTTTCTTT. It encodes CASSHETIGTEAFF.

This clonotype was found many times. This sequence joins TRBV27 and TRBJ1-5; no firm D call. Trimming took 8 bases from V and 5 from J, leaving 13 bases between them. CDR1 and CDR2 (germline): MNHEY, SMNVEV (reference sequence). This CDR3 has 13 residues. The DNA for the CDR3 is TGTGCCAGCGGGTCACGGAGGGATCAGCCCCAGCATTTT. Its translation is CASGSRRDQPQHF.

This clonotype was detected ten times or more. This sequence joins TRBV12-3 or TRBV12-4 and TRBJ1-1; D unresolved. Trimming took 3 bases from V and 1 from J, leaving 21 bases between them. The CDR3 sequence is 18 residues long. The CDR3 spells CASSLVQGFRHENTEAFF. CDR3 DNA sequence: TGTGCCAGCAGTTTGGTGCAAGGGTTCAGGCATGAGAACACTGAAGCTTTCTTT.

This clonotype has ten or more counts. The chain employs TRBV5-1 and TRBJ2-1; weak D call: TRBD1 (5 bases). The V gene's germline CDR1 is SGHRS and CDR2 YFSETQ. The V end was cut by 4 bases, the J end by 6 bases, with 11 bases between. CDR3 length equals 13 residues. CDR3 coding DNA: TGCGCCAGCAGCGCCGACAGAGCCAATGAGCAGTTCTTC. This gives the protein CASSADRANEQFF.